This T cell receptor (beta chain) was identified during a study of CD8+ T cells in alopecia areata. Overall study context: It was 6 to 18 months of tofacitinib, and then there were 6 months off drug.

The CDR3 extends over 13 amino acids. The J segment lost 6 bases and the V segment lost 5 bases, leaving 5 bases of the junction unmatched. Germline values: CDR1 GTSNPN, CDR2 SVGIG (reference sequence). Cell sorting on a FACSAria was used to separate CD4+ and CD8+ T cells from the PBMCs. It was cDNA, reverse transcribed from extracted RNA, that served as the sequencing template. Clones were sequenced by immunoSEQ multiplex PCR, and TCRdb holds only the in-frame ones, with some missing. The sample includes some 200,000 clones, just under 60% of them seen just once. The V gene is TRBV30, the J gene TRBJ2-3; 10 positions agree with TRBD1. Source: CD4+ T cells sorted from blood, taken at week 0. The sequence was collected from a human donor with alopecia areata. The CDR3 DNA reads TGTGCCTGGCAGACAGGGGGCCGGGATACGCAGTATTTT. It is translated as CAWQTGGRDTQYF.